This TCR beta chain was documented in a study of cytomegalovirus exposure and HLA in healthy donors. Whole-study findings and limits: Some public TCRs appeared in many individuals, while most sequences were rare. Links to common viral pathogens appeared, in a later analysis, for several of the most significant clusters.

A multiplex PCR was run with 60 Vbeta primers and 13 Jbeta primers. The data were produced by immunoSEQ multiplex PCR, yet TCRdb's version contains in-frame clones alone and is incomplete. The sample has approximately 150,000 clones, about four fifths seen once. In the case of this clone: The antigen remains unidentified.

J lost 3 bases, V lost 8 bases, and 6 bases had no gene match. This CDR3 comprises 13 residues. The germline gives CDR1 LNHDA, CDR2 SQIVND (reference sequence). This clonotype originated in a man between 18 and 29 years old in good health and CMV-seropositive. The sample consisted of PBMCs. V is TRBV19 and J is TRBJ2-7; 8 nucleotides match TRBD1. This CDR3 reads CASGQGPFYEQYF. The CDR3 DNA reads as TGTGCCAGTGGACAGGGTCCTTTCTACGAGCAGTACTTC.